These 6 T cell receptor beta chains originate from one sample sequenced in a study of shared clonotypes between healthy human individuals. Generated by immunoSEQ multiplex PCR, the TCRdb table keeps only in-frame clones and is missing some. The sample carries about 2.3 million clones, 90% to 95% recorded once. Source material: naive CD4+ T cells from PBMCs. The subset: CD45RA+ positively selected. The receptors shown here come from a man aged 18 to 30 in good health. Some clones in this sample may be carry-over from other donors' samples.

The chain carries TRBV11-1 and TRBJ1-1; D is ambiguous. This CDR3 spans 15 amino acids. V was clipped by 5 bases and J by 3 bases, with 16 bases between them. Germline CDR1 and CDR2: SGHAT and FQDESV (reference sequence). The CDR3 DNA reads as TGTGCCAGCAGCCCTCCAGAGTCGGGAGACACTGAAGCTTTCTTT. Its protein product is CASSPPESGDTEAFF.

The chain employs TRBV11-3 and TRBJ1-1; D unclear. V lost 3 bases, J lost 1 base, and 9 bases lay in between. The length of the CDR3 is 14 residues. Germline values: CDR1 SGHNT, CDR2 YENEEA. CDR3 sequence (DNA): TGTGCCAGCAGCTTGACAAACAGGAACACTGAAGCTTTCTTT. Its protein product is CASSLTNRNTEAFF.

This rearrangement joins TRBV15 to TRBJ2-4; D might be TRBD1 (5 bases). The CDR3 is 17 residues long. Trimming pared 3 bases from V and 0 bases from J, leaving 15 bases between. CDR1 LNHNV and CDR2 YYDKDF come from the germline V gene (reference sequence). The chain's CDR3 is CATSSSQGNLAKNIQYF. The DNA of the CDR3 is TGTGCCACCAGCAGTTCCCAGGGAAACCTAGCCAAAAACATTCAGTACTTC. The entire variable domain, with the rest obtained from reference TRBV15 and TRBJ2-4, is as follows: DAMVIQNPRYQVTQFGKPVTLSCSQTLNHNVMYWYQQKSSQAPKLLFHYYDKDFNNEADTPDNFQSRRPNTSFCFLDIRSPGLGDTAMYLCATSSSQGNLAKNIQYFGAGTRLSVL.

The chain is built from TRBV5-1 and TRBJ2-7, with 9 bases that match TRBD1. The germline V gene encodes CDR1 SGHRS and CDR2 YFSETQ. V lost 2 bases, J lost 5 bases, and 5 bases stayed unmatched. The CDR3 contains 14 residues. This chain's CDR3 is CASSLQGASDEQYF. The DNA for the CDR3 is TGCGCCAGCAGCTTACAGGGGGCGTCGGACGAGCAGTACTTC.

The CDR3 reads CASSPGLASDTQYF. In DNA form, the CDR3 reads TGTGCCAGCAGCCCGGGACTAGCATCAGATACGCAGTATTTT. The chain has TRBV7-9 and TRBJ2-3, with 9 positions matching TRBD2. This CDR3 is 14 amino acids long. The V segment lost 5 bases and the J segment 4 bases; nucleotides outside the gene matches: 4. In germline, CDR1 is SEHNR, CDR2 FQNEAQ (reference sequence).

This rearrangement joins TRBV30 to TRBJ2-7; 8 nucleotides match TRBD1. V gave up 2 bases and J gave up 3 bases; unmatched junction bases: 3. This CDR3 comprises 13 residues. CDR1 and CDR2 from the germline V gene are GTSNPN and SVGIG (reference sequence). CDR3 residues: CAWSIGQGYEQYF. The CDR3, as DNA: TGTGCCTGGAGTATAGGACAGGGCTACGAGCAGTACTTC.